This paragraph covers one T cell receptor beta chain sequence. Its antigen is currently unknown. The sample comes from a study of OX40 agonist ivuxolimab in advanced cancers. Study-wide context: Ivuxolimab is a fully human IgG2 antibody that activates OX40 (CD134). People in dose escalation had one of these cancers: hepatocellular carcinoma, melanoma, renal cell or head and neck cancer. People who had prior anti-PD-1, anti-PD-L1 or anti-CTLA-4 therapy could take part, and under 45% had some. Findings of the study overall: Some patients who did not respond also had low normalized T-cell clonal expansion.

TCRdb's copy holds only in-frame clones and misses some; the assay was immunoSEQ multiplex PCR. Of over 150,000 clones in the sample, around 94% were seen once. Germline-derived CDR1 and CDR2 are MNHEY and SVGAGI. V dropped 6 bases and J dropped 4; count of bases not matched to a gene: 4. There are 14 residues in the CDR3. The sequencing used CD4+ or CD8+ T cells sorted from blood, collected in a trial of the OX40 agonist ivuxolimab. The rearrangement joins TRBV6-5 to TRBJ2-7; TRBD1 agrees at 12 bases. This receptor was obtained from an adult with an advanced solid tumor such as melanoma, head and neck, liver or kidney cancer. CDR3: CASRRDRGLYEQYF. The CDR3 coding sequence is TGTGCCAGCAGGCGGGACAGGGGGCTTTACGAGCAGTACTTC.